Here is one T cell receptor (beta chain) with its context. Its antigen is unidentified. V lost 5 bases and J lost 2; bases outside the gene matches: 4. Germline loops: CDR1 LNHNV, CDR2 YYDKDF (reference sequence). This CDR3 contains 15 residues. The entry originates in a study of long-term antiretroviral therapy in people with HIV. Points from the study as a whole: All time points showed a repertoire dominated by clones expanded before ART. Subsequent to ART, diversity was augmented yet persisted below that of transplant donor controls.

At survey level, the immunoSEQ assay was run in its v3.0 version. TCRdb keeps only in-frame clones here, not all; method: immunoSEQ multiplex PCR. Of around 37,000 clones in the sample, 65% to 90% were seen once. This sequence joins TRBV15 and TRBJ1-3; 9 nucleotides line up with TRBD1. The TCR comes from a man aged 18 to 30 with HIV. Material: unsorted PBMCs, obtained about 3.5 years after starting antiretroviral therapy. DNA of the CDR3: TGTGCCACCAGCCCGGGACAGGGAGCTGGAAACACCATATATTTT. Protein: CATSPGQGAGNTIYF.